The sequence of this T cell receptor beta chain was determined in a study of regulatory T cells in long-lasting Graves disease. Building of the TCR beta libraries involved iRepertoire HTBI primers and Arm-PCR of CDR3 regions. In the authors' methods: Overall, samples carried some 67 TRBV and 15 or so TRBJ segments. One entry per CDR3 protein, called by TCRdb with MiXCR from the multiplex PCR reads. For this entry, the V and J calls and clone size follow TCRdb and not the study's own pipeline. The data contain 500,000 to 800,000 distinct CDR3 sequences, about 30% of them singletons. The CDR3 runs 15 residues. Per the germline V gene, CDR1 is DFQATT and CDR2 is SNEGSKA (reference sequence). V lost 3 bases to trimming and J lost 6 bases, with 17 bases between them. A few counts support this clonotype. The target antigen is unknown. Time point given: persistent/refractory GD, antithyroid drugs over 5 years with positive TRAb. Isolated PBMC RNA provided the starting material for the TCR library. From each patient, roughly 9 milliliters of peripheral blood was drawn and collected into an EDTA anticoagulant tube.

Study results and caveats: Persistent cases of Graves' showed reduced TCR diversity relative to newly diagnosed patients. Under persistent disease, TRBV28, TRBJ1-2 and TRBJ2-5 were used preferentially.

This TCR was sampled from a female donor with Graves disease. The chain employs TRBV20-1 and TRBJ1-4; a possible D gene is TRBD1 (5 bases). Sequencing was performed on peripheral blood mononuclear cells (PBMCs), taken when the disease was refractory, from a patient treated with antithyroid drugs. DNA of the CDR3: TGCAGTGCTAGCCCTGGGGGGTCCGACTATGAAAAACTGTTTTTT. Residues: CSASPGGSDYEKLFF.